Listed below are T cell receptor beta chains from one sample, sequenced in a study of T cells of healthy individuals. Each CDR3 protein gets one entry after TCRdb re-called the 5' RACE reads with MiXCR. The data hold around 63,000 distinct CDR3 sequences, with 16% observed a single time. These TCRs come from a human donor in good health. Both conserved end residues are part of each CDR3. A D gene is named only where the DNA matches it firmly. The size of a clone is reported for some rows only, either as once, few or many, or as a class for expanded clones.

J gene,D gene,V gene,clone size,CDR3 DNA,CDR3 protein
TRBJ2-2,NA,TRBV29-1,NA,TGCAGCGCCGTGGGCCAGAACACCGGGGGGCTGTTTTTT,CSAVGQNTGGLFF
TRBJ2-3,TRBD2,TRBV5-1,many,TGCGCCAGCAGCCCGGGGGGACTCAACATGCGGGATACGCAGTATTTT,CASSPGGLNMRDTQYF
TRBJ1-3,NA,TRBV5-1,NA,TGCGCCAGCAGCGTATCCACCTCGGACGGACTGAGCTCTGGAAACACCATATATTTT,CASSVSTSDGLSSGNTIYF
TRBJ2-7,NA,TRBV12-3/TRBV12-4,few,TGTGCCAGCAGTTTAGCGCCCTGGGACGAGCAGTACTTC,CASSLAPWDEQYF
TRBJ2-7,TRBD2,TRBV5-1,many,TGCGCCAGCAGCTTAGCGGGAGTCGTCGACGAGCAGTACTTC,CASSLAGVVDEQYF
TRBJ1-1,NA,TRBV5-1,few,TGCGCCAGCAGCTTGGTGCCCCCTTCGGCAATGAACACTGAAGCTTTCTTT,CASSLVPPSAMNTEAFF
TRBJ2-4,TRBD2,TRBV4-1,NA,TGCGCCAGCAGCCAAGATGGAGCTAGCGGGGACATTCAGTACTTC,CASSQDGASGDIQYF
TRBJ2-3,NA,TRBV7-2,NA,TGTGCCAGCAGCTTAGCGCTTGGACAAAAAGTAGATACGCAGTATTTT,CASSLALGQKVDTQYF
TRBJ2-1,NA,TRBV5-1,NA,TGCGCCAGCAGCTTGGACGGTTCCTACAATGAGCAGTTCTTC,CASSLDGSYNEQFF
TRBJ1-1,NA,TRBV6-1,medium-sized,TGTGCCAGCAGTGAATCGGACAACACTGAAGCTTTCTTT,CASSESDNTEAFF
TRBJ2-7,NA,TRBV9,many,TGTGCCAGCAGCGCGACCGCCGGGACATCCTCTTACGAGCAGTACTTC,CASSATAGTSSYEQYF
TRBJ1-6,NA,TRBV1,many,TGCACCATCGAACCCGGACACCATGGGAATTCACCCCTCCACTTT,CTIEPGHHGNSPLHF
TRBJ1-4,NA,TRBV11-2,NA,TGTGCCAGCAGCTTAGATCGCGGGACAACTAATGAAAAACTGTTTTTT,CASSLDRGTTNEKLFF
TRBJ1-5,TRBD1,TRBV6-2/TRBV6-3,many,TGTGCCAGCAGTTTTCAACGGACAGGGGGCGCCGGTCAGCCCCAGCATTTT,CASSFQRTGGAGQPQHF
TRBJ1-1,TRBD1,TRBV9,many,TGTGCCAGCAGCATAGCCGGGACAGACGAAGCTTTCTTT,CASSIAGTDEAFF
TRBJ2-1,NA,TRBV27,NA,TGTGCCAGCAGTTACCAGCGGGCCTACAATGAGCAGTTCTTC,CASSYQRAYNEQFF
TRBJ2-1,NA,TRBV7-2,many,TGTGCCAGCAGAGTACTAGATCGGAATGAGCAGTTCTTC,CASRVLDRNEQFF
TRBJ2-4,NA,TRBV27,many,TGTGCCAGCAGTGGGGGGGGCGCCTTCATTCAGTACTTC,CASSGGGAFIQYF
TRBJ2-7,NA,TRBV5-1,NA,TGCGCCAGCAGCGAGGGACTCGCCTACGAGCAGTACTTC,CASSEGLAYEQYF
TRBJ2-5,TRBD2,TRBV7-8,many,TGTGCCAGCAGCCGAAATACCGGACTAGCGGGACAAGAGACCCAGTACTTC,CASSRNTGLAGQETQYF
TRBJ2-1,NA,TRBV5-1,NA,TGCGCCAGCAGCACCGGGACCAATCTCAATGAGCAGTTCTTC,CASSTGTNLNEQFF
TRBJ2-3,TRBD1,TRBV5-1,NA,TGCGCCAGCAGCTGGGACAGGGGCACAGATACGCAGTATTTT,CASSWDRGTDTQYF
TRBJ1-5,NA,TRBV5-1,few,TGCGCCAGCAGTTTCAGTGGGGGCCAGCCCCAGCATTTT,CASSFSGGQPQHF
TRBJ2-7,NA,TRBV20-1,few,TGCAGGGAGAGACCGTACCAGGGCTTC,CRERPYQGF
TRBJ2-4,NA,TRBV5-1,NA,TGCGCCAGCAGCTTGGGGTATGGCGAAAACATTCAGTACTTC,CASSLGYGENIQYF
TRBJ1-6,NA,TRBV15,few,TGTGCCACCAGCAGAGATGGGCCCGGGACCCAGGATTCACCCCTCCACTTT,CATSRDGPGTQDSPLHF
TRBJ1-4,TRBD1,TRBV13,few,TGTGCCAGCAGCCAGAGAAACTTAGCCGACAGGGGTACTAATGAAAAACTGTTTTTT,CASSQRNLADRGTNEKLFF
TRBJ2-6,NA,TRBV28,NA,TGTGCCAGCAGTCGGGCCAACGTCCTGACTTTC,CASSRANVLTF
TRBJ1-1,NA,TRBV7-9,NA,TGTGCCAGCAGCTTATCCGTAAGTTACACTGAAGCTTTCTTT,CASSLSVSYTEAFF
TRBJ2-1,NA,TRBV20-1,few,TGCAGTGCTAGAGATGAAGAAGCGGTGGATGAGCAGTTCTTC,CSARDEEAVDEQFF
TRBJ2-5,NA,TRBV4-2,NA,TGTGCCAGCAGCCAACCAACTAGTAGTAAAGAGACCCAGTACTTC,CASSQPTSSKETQYF
TRBJ2-3,TRBD2,TRBV7-3,NA,TGTGCCAGCAGCCATAGCGGGGGCACAGATACGCAGTATTTT,CASSHSGGTDTQYF
TRBJ2-5,NA,TRBV29-1,NA,TGCAGCGTTGCGGGGACCCAGGGGGAGACCCAGTACTTC,CSVAGTQGETQYF
TRBJ2-1,TRBD1,TRBV25-1,many,TGTGCCAGCAGTGAACAAGGACAGGGGCCGGGGAATGAGCAGTTCTTC,CASSEQGQGPGNEQFF
TRBJ1-2,TRBD1,TRBV5-5,few,TGTGCCAGCAGCACACCGGACAGGGGGCTTGGGGCTAACTATGGCTACACCTTC,CASSTPDRGLGANYGYTF
TRBJ2-6,TRBD1,TRBV10-3,medium-sized,TGTGCCATCAGAGGACAGGGAACCTCCTCTGGGGCCAACGTCCTGACTTTC,CAIRGQGTSSGANVLTF
TRBJ1-1,NA,TRBV19,many,TGTGCCAGTAGTAGTGCGGGGCAGTCTGAAGCTTTCTTT,CASSSAGQSEAFF
TRBJ2-7,NA,TRBV29-1,few,TGCAGCGTTGAGAGAGAAGGACGGCCATCCTACGAGCAGTACTTC,CSVEREGRPSYEQYF
TRBJ1-1,NA,TRBV29-1,many,TGCAGCGTGCAAGGGGCGCCTGGGACTGAAGCTTTCTTT,CSVQGAPGTEAFF
TRBJ2-5,NA,TRBV7-9,many,TGTGCCAGCAGCTTAGGGGGACCTTTGCAAGAGACCCAGTACTTC,CASSLGGPLQETQYF
TRBJ2-3,NA,TRBV15,NA,TGTGCCACCAGCAGCGCGCTAGATACGCAGTATTTT,CATSSALDTQYF
TRBJ2-6,NA,TRBV12-3/TRBV12-4,NA,TGTGCCAGCTCTATGGGGTCTGGGGCCAACGTCCTGACTTTC,CASSMGSGANVLTF
TRBJ1-6,TRBD1,TRBV27,many,TGTGCCAGCAGTTTAAACAGTTTGACAGGGGTCTCACCCCTCCACTTT,CASSLNSLTGVSPLHF
TRBJ2-1,NA,TRBV5-1,many,TGCGCCAGCAGCTCAGCGGAGTTGACCTACAATGAGCAGTTCTTC,CASSSAELTYNEQFF
TRBJ1-1,NA,TRBV5-5,NA,TGTGCCAGCAGCCGATACTTAAGGTGGACTGAAGCTTTCTTT,CASSRYLRWTEAFF